This TCR beta chain was sequenced in a study of shared clonotypes between healthy human individuals. Some clones are missing from TCRdb's copy, which holds only in-frame ones; the method was immunoSEQ multiplex PCR. Among 300,000 to 400,000 clones listed, over 75% were seen once. The TCR comes from a man younger than 35 in good health. Specimen: memory CD8+ T cells sorted from blood. The subset is: CD45RO+ cells pooled with CCR7-negative TemRA cells.

Here the CDR3 DNA reads TGCGCCAGCAGCCGTTACTATGTAGCGGGAGATCCTGGGGAGCTGTTTTTT. The encoded protein is CASSRYYVAGDPGELFF. The chain recombines TRBV4-3 with TRBJ2-2; 9 positions match TRBD2. The germline V gene encodes CDR1 LGHNA and CDR2 YSLEER. The CDR3 consists of 17 residues. V gave up 4 bases and J gave up 8 bases; unmatched junction bases: 14.